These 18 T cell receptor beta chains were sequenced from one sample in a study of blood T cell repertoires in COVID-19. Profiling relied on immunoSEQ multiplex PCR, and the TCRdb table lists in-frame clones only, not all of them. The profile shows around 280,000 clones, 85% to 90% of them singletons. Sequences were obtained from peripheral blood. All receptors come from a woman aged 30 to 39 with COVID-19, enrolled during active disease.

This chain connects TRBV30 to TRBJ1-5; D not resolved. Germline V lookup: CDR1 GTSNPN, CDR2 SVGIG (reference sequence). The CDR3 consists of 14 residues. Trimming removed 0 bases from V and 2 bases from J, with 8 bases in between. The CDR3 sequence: CAWSVGSGNQPQHF. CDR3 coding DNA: TGTGCCTGGAGTGTCGGGTCGGGCAATCAGCCCCAGCATTTT.

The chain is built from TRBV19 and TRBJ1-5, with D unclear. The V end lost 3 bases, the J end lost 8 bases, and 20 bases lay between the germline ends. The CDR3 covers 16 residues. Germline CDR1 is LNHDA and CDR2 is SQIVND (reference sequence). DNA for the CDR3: TGTGCCAGTAGTATTGGAGGGATAAGTTTTACGGAGCCCCAGCATTTT. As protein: CASSIGGISFTEPQHF.

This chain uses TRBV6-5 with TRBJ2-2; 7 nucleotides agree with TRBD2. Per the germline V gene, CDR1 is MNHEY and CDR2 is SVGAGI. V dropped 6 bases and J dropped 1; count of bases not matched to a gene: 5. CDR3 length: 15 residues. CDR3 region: CASRRLAQNTGELFF. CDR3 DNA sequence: TGTGCCAGCAGACGACTAGCTCAGAACACCGGGGAGCTGTTTTTT.

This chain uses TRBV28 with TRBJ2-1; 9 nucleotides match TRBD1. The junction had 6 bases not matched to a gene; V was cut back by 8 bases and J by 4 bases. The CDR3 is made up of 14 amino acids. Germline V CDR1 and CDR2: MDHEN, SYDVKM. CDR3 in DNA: TGTGCCAGCGGGCTGACAGGGGGGTACAATGAGCAGTTCTTC. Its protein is CASGLTGGYNEQFF.

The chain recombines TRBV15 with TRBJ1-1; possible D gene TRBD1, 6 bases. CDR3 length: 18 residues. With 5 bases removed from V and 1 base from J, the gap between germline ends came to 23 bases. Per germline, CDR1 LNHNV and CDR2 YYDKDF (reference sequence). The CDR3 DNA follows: TGTGCCACCAGCTCCTACCAGGTGGACAGTCAAGCGAACACTGAAGCTTTCTTT. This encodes CATSSYQVDSQANTEAFF.

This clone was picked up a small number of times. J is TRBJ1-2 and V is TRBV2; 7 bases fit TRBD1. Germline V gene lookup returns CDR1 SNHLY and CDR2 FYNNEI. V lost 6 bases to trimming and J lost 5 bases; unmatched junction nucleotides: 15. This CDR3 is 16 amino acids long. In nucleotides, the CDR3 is TGTGCCAGCAGGAAGGGGACAGATCGGTTGGGGTATGGCTACACCTTC. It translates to CASRKGTDRLGYGYTF.

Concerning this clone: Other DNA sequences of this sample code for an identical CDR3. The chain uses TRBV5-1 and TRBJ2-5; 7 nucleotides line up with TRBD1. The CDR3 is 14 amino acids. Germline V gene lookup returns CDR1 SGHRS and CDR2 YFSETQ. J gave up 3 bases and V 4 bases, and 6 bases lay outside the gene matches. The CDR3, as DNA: TGCGCCAGCAGCCCCCTAACAGGGGAAGAGACCCAGTACTTC. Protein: CASSPLTGEETQYF.

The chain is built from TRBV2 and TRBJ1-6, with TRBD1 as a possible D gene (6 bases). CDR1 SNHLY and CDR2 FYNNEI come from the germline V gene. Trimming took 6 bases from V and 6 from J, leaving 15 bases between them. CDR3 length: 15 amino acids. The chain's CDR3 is CASRRRDTFNSPLHF. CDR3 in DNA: TGTGCCAGCAGACGTAGGGACACCTTTAATTCACCCCTCCACTTT.

CDR3 sequence: CASSRLAGVPETQYF. The DNA for the CDR3 is TGTGCCAGCAGCAGACTAGCGGGGGTTCCAGAGACCCAGTACTTC. The chain carries TRBV5-4 and TRBJ2-5; TRBD2 matches 12 bases. This CDR3 spans 15 amino acids. In germline, CDR1 is SGHNT, CDR2 YYREEE (reference sequence). Trimming removed 4 bases from V and 4 bases from J; junction bases left unmatched: 5.

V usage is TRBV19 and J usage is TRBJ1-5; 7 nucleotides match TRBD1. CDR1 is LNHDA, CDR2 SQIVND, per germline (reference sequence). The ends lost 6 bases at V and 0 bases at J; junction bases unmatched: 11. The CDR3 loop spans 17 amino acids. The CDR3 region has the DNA TGTGCCAGTAGGTTTCCGGACAGGATCTATAGCAATCAGCCCCAGCATTTT. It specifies CASRFPDRIYSNQPQHF.

DNA for the CDR3: TGTGCCAGCAGCGCCCAGACAGGGGGTAACTATGGCTACACCTTC. Translated: CASSAQTGGNYGYTF. V and J are TRBV7-6 and TRBJ1-2; 9 positions match TRBD1. The germline CDR1 and CDR2 sequences are SGHVS and FNYEAQ. This CDR3 contains 15 residues. V lost 5 bases and J lost 1; bases outside the gene matches: 5.

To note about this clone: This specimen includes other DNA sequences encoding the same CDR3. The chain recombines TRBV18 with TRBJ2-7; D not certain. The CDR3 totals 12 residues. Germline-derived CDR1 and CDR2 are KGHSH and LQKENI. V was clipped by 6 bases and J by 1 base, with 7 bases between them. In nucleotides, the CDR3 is TGTGCCAGCTCTCCCAGTTCCTACGAGCAGTACTTC. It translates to CASSPSSYEQYF.

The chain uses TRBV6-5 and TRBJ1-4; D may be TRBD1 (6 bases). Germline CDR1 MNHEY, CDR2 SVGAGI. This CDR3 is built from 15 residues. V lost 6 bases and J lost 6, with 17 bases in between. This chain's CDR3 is CASSGNRAGDEKLFF. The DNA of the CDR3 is TGTGCCAGCAGCGGGAACAGGGCTGGGGATGAAAAACTGTTTTTT.

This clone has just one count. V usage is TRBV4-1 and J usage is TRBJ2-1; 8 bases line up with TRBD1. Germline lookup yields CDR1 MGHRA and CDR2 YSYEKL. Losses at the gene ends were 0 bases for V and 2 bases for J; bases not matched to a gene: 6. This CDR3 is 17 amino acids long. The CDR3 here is CASSQDGQGATYNEQFF. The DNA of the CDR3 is TGCGCCAGCAGCCAAGATGGCCAGGGGGCGACCTACAATGAGCAGTTCTTC.

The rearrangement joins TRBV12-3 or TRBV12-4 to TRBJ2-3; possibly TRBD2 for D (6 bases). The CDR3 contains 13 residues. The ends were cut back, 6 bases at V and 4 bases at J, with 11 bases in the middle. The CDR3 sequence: CASSLLASDTQYF. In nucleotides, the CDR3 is TGTGCCAGCAGCCTACTAGCTTCAGATACGCAGTATTTT.

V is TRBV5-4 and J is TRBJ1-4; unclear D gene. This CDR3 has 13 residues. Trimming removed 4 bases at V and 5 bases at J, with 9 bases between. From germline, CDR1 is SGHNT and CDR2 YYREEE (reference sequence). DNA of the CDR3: TGTGCCAGCAGCGTTTCGGTAAATGAAAAACTGTTTTTT. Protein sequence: CASSVSVNEKLFF.

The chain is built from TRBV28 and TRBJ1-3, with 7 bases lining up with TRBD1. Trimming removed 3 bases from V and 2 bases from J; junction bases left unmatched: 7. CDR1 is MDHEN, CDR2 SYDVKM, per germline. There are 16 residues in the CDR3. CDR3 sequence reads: CASSFRGSMAGNTIYF. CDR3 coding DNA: TGTGCCAGCAGTTTCAGGGGGAGTATGGCTGGAAACACCATATATTTT.

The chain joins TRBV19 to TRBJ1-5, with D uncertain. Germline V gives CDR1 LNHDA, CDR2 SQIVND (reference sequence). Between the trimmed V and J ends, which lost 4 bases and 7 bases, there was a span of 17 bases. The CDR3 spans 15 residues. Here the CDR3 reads CASSTSHPFWQPQHF. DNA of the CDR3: TGTGCCAGTAGTACCTCACATCCGTTTTGGCAGCCCCAGCATTTT.